The subject of this entry is one TCR beta chain. No antigen is known for it. V was pared by 0 bases and J by 5 bases, with 10 bases between. This CDR3 spans 14 amino acids. The germline CDR1 and CDR2 sequences are MNHEY and SMNVEV (reference sequence). This entry comes from a study of T cell responses to AZD1222 COVID-19 vaccine. The study, taken as a whole, reports: Dominant at 160-218 and 743-854, vaccine-associated CD4 TCRs also spanned spike. At study baseline, merely several AZD1222 recipients were seropositive. Without day 14 samples, only post-peak T cell repertoires were studied.

TCRdb's copy holds only in-frame clones and misses some; the assay was immunoSEQ multiplex PCR. The profile covers more than 85,000 clones, with approximately 91% appearing a single time and around 17% taken by the ten largest. Here the sequenced sample was peripheral blood, taken on day 0 of AZD1222 vaccination. The clonotype originates from an adult in good health. The chain joins TRBV27 to TRBJ2-5; D is undetermined. This CDR3 reads CASSLSRSTETQYF. In DNA form, the CDR3 reads TGTGCCAGCAGTTTATCTCGGTCGACGGAGACCCAGTACTTC.